This entry concerns a single T cell receptor (beta chain). What it binds is unknown. The junction shows a germline mismatch at one end, possibly a read error. Sequencing used immunoSEQ multiplex PCR; TCRdb keeps in-frame clones, though not all of them. The data contain about 150,000 clones, 94% of them singletons. CDR1 and CDR2 (germline): SGHTA, FQGNSA. The CDR3 totals 12 residues. The record originates from a study of T cell responses to AZD1222 COVID-19 vaccine. Study-level points and caveats: AZD1222 recipients seropositive at baseline numbered only 5 to 7. Clonal diversity may have been underestimated, and the donors were mostly white British, with more females than males. Samples come after the peak T cell response, not at day 14.

The specimen comprised peripheral blood, sampled on day 0 of AZD1222 vaccination. This TCR was recovered from an adult in good health. The rearrangement uses TRBV7-2 and TRBJ1-2, with D unclear. The CDR3 region has the DNA TGTGCCAGCAGCTCGACCGGGATCCGGCCCTACTTC. Translation: CASSSTGIRPYF.